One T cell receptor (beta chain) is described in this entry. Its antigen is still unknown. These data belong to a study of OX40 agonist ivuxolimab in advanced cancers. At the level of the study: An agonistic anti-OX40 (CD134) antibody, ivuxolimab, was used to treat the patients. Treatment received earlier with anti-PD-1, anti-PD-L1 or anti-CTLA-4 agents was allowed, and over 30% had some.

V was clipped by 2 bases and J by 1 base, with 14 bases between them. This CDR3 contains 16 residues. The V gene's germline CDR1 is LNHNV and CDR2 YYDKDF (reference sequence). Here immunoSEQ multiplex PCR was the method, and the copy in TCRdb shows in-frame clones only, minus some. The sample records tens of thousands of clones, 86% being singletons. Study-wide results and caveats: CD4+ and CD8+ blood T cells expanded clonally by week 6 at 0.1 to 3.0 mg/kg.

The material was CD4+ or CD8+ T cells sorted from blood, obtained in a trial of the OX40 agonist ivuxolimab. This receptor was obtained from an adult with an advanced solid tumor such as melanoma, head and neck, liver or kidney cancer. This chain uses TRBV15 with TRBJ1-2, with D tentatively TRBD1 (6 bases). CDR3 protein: CATSRSLTGINYGYTF. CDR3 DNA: TGTGCCACCAGCAGATCCCTGACAGGAATTAACTATGGCTACACCTTC. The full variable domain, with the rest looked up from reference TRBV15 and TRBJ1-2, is DAMVIQNPRYQVTQFGKPVTLSCSQTLNHNVMYWYQQKSSQAPKLLFHYYDKDFNNEADTPDNFQSRRPNTSFCFLDIRSPGLGDTAMYLCATSRSLTGINYGYTFGSGTRLTVV.